The 15 T cell receptor beta chains in this list originate from one sample, sequenced in a study of cytomegalovirus exposure and HLA in healthy donors. The PCR ran on 60 Vbeta and 13 Jbeta primers. Using immunoSEQ multiplex PCR, the repertoire was profiled, and TCRdb retains in-frame clones only, with some absent. The sample has under 200,000 clones; about 77% are singletons. The sequenced sample consisted of PBMCs. These receptors were collected from a male donor in good health and CMV-seropositive.

The chain links TRBV4-1 to TRBJ2-7; the D gene is possibly TRBD2 (6 bases). Germline CDR1 MGHRA, CDR2 YSYEKL. This CDR3 comprises 16 residues. V shed 1 base and J shed 10 bases, with 23 bases lying between them. The DNA of the CDR3 is TGCGCCAGCAGCCAAGGTAGCGGTGGGGGGAGATCGGATCAGTACTTC. This sequence encodes CASSQGSGGGRSDQYF.

This sequence joins TRBV19 and TRBJ2-2; 9 bases map to TRBD2. CDR1 is LNHDA and CDR2 is SQIVND in the germline V gene (reference sequence). V trimming: 6 bases; J trimming: 4 bases; junction bases outside the gene matches: 6. The CDR3 length is 15 residues. The CDR3 nucleotides read TGTGCCAGTAGACGGGTTAGCGGGGGCACCGGGGAGCTGTTTTTT. Amino acids: CASRRVSGGTGELFF.

CDR3: CASRGGTGDSLAKNIQYF. The CDR3 DNA follows: TGTGCCAGCCGGGGCGGGACAGGGGATTCATTAGCCAAAAACATTCAGTACTTC. The J gene is TRBJ2-4, the V gene TRBV2, with 10 bases identical to TRBD1. From germline, CDR1 is SNHLY and CDR2 FYNNEI. With 8 bases clipped from V and 0 bases from J, the junction kept 13 bases outside the gene matches. This CDR3 contains 18 residues. Based on the CDR3 plus reference TRBV2 and TRBJ2-4, the full variable domain is EPEVTQTPSHQVTQMGQEVILRCVPISNHLYFYWYRQILGQKVEFLVSFYNNEISEKSEIFDDQFSVERPDGSNFTLKIRSTKLEDSAMYFCASRGGTGDSLAKNIQYFGAGTRLSVL.

This sequence joins TRBV6-5 and TRBJ2-7; 9 bases are a match to TRBD1. Germline lookup yields CDR1 MNHEY and CDR2 SVGAGI. The CDR3 sequence is 13 residues long. Trimming cost V 6 bases and J 4 bases; bases outside gene matches: 4. The CDR3, as DNA: TGTGCCAGCAGCCGAGACAGGGGGTACGAGCAGTACTTC. It yields the protein CASSRDRGYEQYF.

This clone was detected a few times. This chain's CDR3 is CASNLDRVGYTF. The CDR3 nucleotides read TGTGCCAGCAACCTGGACAGGGTTGGCTACACCTTC. This chain joins TRBV2 and TRBJ1-2; 8 nucleotides agree with TRBD1. The ends lost 7 bases at V and 7 bases at J; junction bases unmatched: 5. The CDR3 is made up of 12 amino acids. Germline assignment: CDR1 SNHLY and CDR2 FYNNEI. Looking up the rest from reference TRBV2 and TRBJ1-2 gives the full variable domain: EPEVTQTPSHQVTQMGQEVILRCVPISNHLYFYWYRQILGQKVEFLVSFYNNEISEKSEIFDDQFSVERPDGSNFTLKIRSTKLEDSAMYFCASNLDRVGYTFGSGTRLTVV.

The chain recombines TRBV5-1 with TRBJ2-1; 8 bases align to TRBD1. Germline V gene data show CDR1 as SGHRS and CDR2 as YFSETQ. Unmatched junction bases numbered 6, after V lost 0 bases and J lost 4 bases. The CDR3 has 16 residues. CDR3 DNA: TGCGCCAGCAGCTTGGTGTCAGGGGGCGTTTACAATGAGCAGTTCTTC. Its protein is CASSLVSGGVYNEQFF.

The chain recombines TRBV30 with TRBJ1-4, with D uncertain. This CDR3 is built from 13 residues. Germline loops: CDR1 GTSNPN, CDR2 SVGIG (reference sequence). V dropped 3 bases and J dropped 6 bases, with 11 bases sitting between them. In DNA form, the CDR3 reads TGTGCCTGGAGAGAAAGAGCCGATGAAAAACTGTTTTTT. This codes for CAWRERADEKLFF.

CDR3 residues: CASGLDRSYEQYF. The CDR3 DNA sequence: TGTGCCAGCGGATTGGACAGATCCTACGAGCAGTACTTC. The chain combines TRBV7-8 with TRBJ2-7; D is possibly TRBD1 (6 bases). Germline V gives CDR1 SGHVS, CDR2 FQNEAQ. V lost 8 bases, J lost 1 base, and 12 bases lay in between. The CDR3 totals 13 residues.

This chain connects TRBV27 to TRBJ2-1, with 14 bases that match TRBD2. CDR1 and CDR2 (germline): MNHEY, SMNVEV (reference sequence). J gave up 6 bases and V 4 bases, and 5 bases lay outside the gene matches. This CDR3 has 16 residues. The CDR3 spells CASSSLTSGGGNEQFF. CDR3 DNA sequence: TGTGCCAGCAGTTCGCTGACTAGCGGGGGGGGCAATGAGCAGTTCTTC.

This sequence joins TRBV5-1 and TRBJ2-3, with 11 bases that match TRBD1. Trimming took 2 bases from V and 6 from J; bases not matched to a gene: 8. The CDR3 totals 16 residues. Germline V gives CDR1 SGHRS, CDR2 YFSETQ. DNA of the CDR3: TGCGCCAGCAGCTTCGCGGGACAGGGGGTCGCGGATACGCAGTATTTT. Protein sequence: CASSFAGQGVADTQYF.

The gene calls are TRBV27 and TRBJ1-2; D unresolved. V gave up 2 bases and J gave up 6 bases, with 13 bases separating them. CDR1 and CDR2 from the germline V gene are MNHEY and SMNVEV (reference sequence). This CDR3 has 14 amino acids. The CDR3 coding sequence is TGTGCCAGCAGTTTAACAGCCTCGTTCAATGGCTACACCTTC. Its translation is CASSLTASFNGYTF.

This chain joins TRBV10-3 and TRBJ2-7, with 7 bases lining up with TRBD1. V gave up 4 bases and J gave up 5 bases; unmatched junction bases: 5. The CDR3 is 13 amino acids. The germline V gene has CDR1 ENHRY and CDR2 SYGVKD. The CDR3 here is CAISVVGGHEQYF. As DNA, the CDR3 is TGTGCCATCAGTGTGGTAGGGGGCCACGAGCAGTACTTC.

A remark on this clone: At one of its ends the junction is not consistent with the germline gene, which may arise from a read error. The gene calls are TRBV5-6 and TRBJ1-2, with TRBD1 identical over 10 bases. The CDR3 is made up of 16 amino acids. CDR1 is SGHDT, CDR2 YYEEEE, per germline. The CDR3 DNA reads as TGCGCAACAGGGGGACAGGGGTTGATGGCTAACTATGGCTACACCTTC. It yields the protein CATGGQGLMANYGYTF.

The chain links TRBV6-5 to TRBJ2-7, with TRBD1 identical over 7 bases. CDR1 is MNHEY and CDR2 is SVGAGI in the germline V gene. J gave up 12 bases and V 4 bases, and 9 bases lay outside the gene matches. CDR3 size: 12 residues. This CDR3 is CASSSQGVSLYF. The CDR3 DNA follows: TGTGCCAGCAGTTCTCAGGGGGTTTCGCTGTACTTC.

The V and J genes are TRBV30 and TRBJ2-3; TRBD2 agrees at 8 bases. From germline, CDR1 is GTSNPN and CDR2 SVGIG (reference sequence). The CDR3 contains 14 residues. V gave up 7 bases and J gave up 3 bases; unmatched junction bases: 9. The CDR3 reads CASQGGGITDTQYF. The CDR3 DNA follows: TGTGCCTCCCAAGGCGGGGGGATAACAGATACGCAGTATTTT.